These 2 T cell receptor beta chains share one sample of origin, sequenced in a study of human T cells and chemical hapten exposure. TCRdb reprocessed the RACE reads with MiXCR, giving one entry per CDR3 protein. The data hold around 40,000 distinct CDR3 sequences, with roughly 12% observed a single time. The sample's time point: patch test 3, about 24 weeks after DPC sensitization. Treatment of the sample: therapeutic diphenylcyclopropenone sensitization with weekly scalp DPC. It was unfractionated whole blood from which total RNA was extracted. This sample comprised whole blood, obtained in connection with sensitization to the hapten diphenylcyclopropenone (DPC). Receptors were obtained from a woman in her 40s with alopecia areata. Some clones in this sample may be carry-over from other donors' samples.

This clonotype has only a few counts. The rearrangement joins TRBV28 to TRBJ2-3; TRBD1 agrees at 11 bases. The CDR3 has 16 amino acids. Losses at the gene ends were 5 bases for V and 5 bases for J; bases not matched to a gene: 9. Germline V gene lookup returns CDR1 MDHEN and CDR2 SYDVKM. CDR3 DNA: TGTGCCAGCAGTCTCTGGGGGACAGGGGGTGGAGATACGCAGTATTTT. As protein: CASSLWGTGGGDTQYF.

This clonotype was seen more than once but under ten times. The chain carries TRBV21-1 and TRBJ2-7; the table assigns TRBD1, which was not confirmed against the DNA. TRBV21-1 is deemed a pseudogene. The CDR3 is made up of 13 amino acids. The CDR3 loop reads CASSGTITYEQYF. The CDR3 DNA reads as TGTGCCAGCAGCGGGACAATAACCTACGAGCAGTACTTC.